The clone carrying this T cell receptor beta chain has at least ten counts. Using unique molecular identifiers, the investigators prepared the TCRbeta library. One entry per CDR3 protein, called by TCRdb with MiXCR from the PCR reads. The sample contains under 450,000 distinct CDR3 sequences, approximately 12% of which appear only once. This entry is derived from a study of T-cell reconstitution after alpha-beta-depleted transplantation in children. This CDR3 contains 13 residues. Trimming shortened V by 0 bases and J by 12 bases, and 12 bases separated the two germline ends. The V gene's germline CDR1 is SGHDN and CDR2 FVKESK.

The receptor was derived from a human donor who donated a stem cell graft to a child with Fanconi anemia. The sequencing here drew on PBMCs, taken from the stem cell graft. V gene TRBV14 combines with J gene TRBJ2-1; D is ambiguous. CDR3 protein: CASSQDRANRQFF. The CDR3 DNA reads TGTGCCAGCAGCCAAGATCGGGCGAACAGGCAGTTCTTC.